This TCR beta chain appears in the sequencing data of a study of spatial heterogeneity in lung cancer. The wider study: Alpha-chain detections were consistently fewer than beta-chain detections among the sequences. Regarding the study as a whole: Detection of ubiquitous tumor TCRs in blood was higher at resection than follow-up.

Time point: sample taken at primary tumor resection. Whole RNA obtained from tumor, nontumor lung or frozen PBMC underwent sequencing without sorting. Each TCR cDNA molecule bore a unique molecular identifier. TCRdb re-analysed the 5' RACE reads in MiXCR, keeping a single row per CDR3 protein. The data show 35,000 to 55,000 distinct CDR3 sequences, nearly 7% seen once. Regarding this clonotype: Its target is unknown.

Trimming pared 5 bases from V and 9 bases from J, leaving 17 bases between. CDR1 SGHKS and CDR2 YYEKEE come from the germline V gene (reference sequence). The CDR3 extends over 14 amino acids. J is TRBJ1-4 and V is TRBV5-5, with D uncertain. The specimen was PBMCs, collected at surgery. The clonotype was recovered from a female donor with early-stage non-small cell lung cancer. The DNA for the CDR3 is TGTGCCAGCAGGTCGGATCCTAATTTGCAAAAACTGTTTTTT. Translated: CASRSDPNLQKLFF.